This T cell receptor beta chain was retrieved from a study of T cells in Graves' hyperthyroidism and ophthalmopathy. Findings of the study overall: Most thyroid-expanded clonotypes above 0.001 were also found in blood.

TCR beta CDR3 regions were amplified from RNA. Researchers ran a first-round RT-PCR on the TCR CDR3 using the HTBI primer set. TCRdb re-derived calls from the multiplex PCR reads in MiXCR, one entry per CDR3 protein. The sample records about 37,000 distinct CDR3 sequences, 52% being singletons. This clonotype was found many times. Its matching antigen is unknown. A read error is possible here, since a much larger clone lies one base away. The sequence came from a middle-aged man with Graves' ophthalmopathy. Sequencing was carried out using blood.

DNA for the CDR3: TGCAGTGCTTCCCGACTAGCGGGAGATGCGCAGTATTTT. Protein: CSASRLAGDAQYF. The V call is TRBV20-1, the J call TRBJ2-3, with 12 bases that match TRBD2. The CDR3 is 13 amino acids. CDR1 and CDR2 from the germline V gene are DFQATT and SNEGSKA (reference sequence).